Below are 23 T cell receptor beta chains sequenced from a single sample in a study of identical twins. TCRdb re-called the 5' RACE reads through MiXCR, storing one row per CDR3 protein. In the table there are approximately 680,000 distinct CDR3 sequences, around 7.4% of which are singletons. These data were likewise used in another study, on yellow fever vaccine responses in identical twins.

What was sequenced was PBMCs. The receptor set was obtained from a woman aged 18 to 35 in good health.

The table lists this clonotype with a few counts. The chain employs TRBV6-1 and TRBJ2-1; D gene ambiguous. The V gene lost 5 bases and the J gene lost 8 bases, with 19 bases spanning the gap. Germline V gene lookup returns CDR1 MNHNS and CDR2 SASEGT. The CDR3 has 15 residues. The CDR3 nucleotides are TGTGCCAGCAGTCCGAACGGAAGATTGAGCGATGAGCAGTTCTTC. Amino acids: CASSPNGRLSDEQFF.

This clonotype was counted between two and nine times. The chain recombines TRBV12-3 or TRBV12-4 with TRBJ2-7, with D possibly being TRBD1 or TRBD2 (5 bases each). The germline V and J ends were trimmed by 5 bases and 2 bases, with 13 bases remaining between them. This CDR3 is built from 14 residues. The CDR3 loop is CASSLTGAAYEQYF. As DNA, the CDR3 is TGTGCCAGCAGTCTCACCGGGGCGGCCTACGAGCAGTACTTC.

The chain links TRBV12-3 or TRBV12-4 to TRBJ1-6; maybe TRBD1 (5 bases). The V end lost 6 bases, the J end lost 9 bases, and 18 bases lay between the germline ends. The CDR3 totals 15 residues. Written as DNA, the CDR3 is TGTGCCAGCAGCCCTAGGGGCCCCATTGGTTCACCCCTCCACTTT. Amino acid sequence: CASSPRGPIGSPLHF.

This clonotype has ten or more counts. The genes are TRBV12-5 and TRBJ2-1; the D is unclear. V was cut by 3 bases and J by 0 bases, with 9 bases left in between. This CDR3 contains 15 residues. Germline V gene sequence: CDR1 LGHNT, CDR2 FRNRAP. The CDR3 region has the DNA TGTGCTAGTGGTTTAGGGCAGCCCTCCTACAATGAGCAGTTCTTC. This gives the protein CASGLGQPSYNEQFF.

The V call is TRBV10-3, the J call TRBJ2-7; 10 bases line up with TRBD2. Germline CDR1 is ENHRY and CDR2 is SYGVKD. After removal of 6 bases from V and 4 bases from J, the junction contained 12 bases not matched to a gene. The CDR3 runs 16 residues. The CDR3 sequence is CAIRDKGLADRYEQYF. CDR3 bases: TGTGCCATCAGGGATAAAGGACTAGCGGATCGATACGAGCAGTACTTC.

CDR3 DNA: TGTGCCAGCAGCACGACTAGCCCCCAAGAGACCCAGTACTTC. Translation: CASSTTSPQETQYF. The J gene is TRBJ2-5, the V gene TRBV7-9; 7 bases fit TRBD2. The CDR3 is made up of 14 amino acids. Germline assignment: CDR1 SEHNR and CDR2 FQNEAQ (reference sequence). J was trimmed by 1 base and V by 5 bases; bases with no gene match: 4.

The CDR3 DNA reads as TGCAGCGTTGAAGGGGCTAGCGGGGGGCCCTCTGATGGGTACTTC. Translation: CSVEGASGGPSDGYF. V usage is TRBV29-1 and J usage is TRBJ2-5; 11 bases are a match to TRBD2. The CDR3 sequence is 15 residues long. Germline values: CDR1 SQVTM, CDR2 ANQGSEA. The ends lost 1 base at V and 13 bases at J; junction bases unmatched: 14.

Ten or more counts support this clonotype. This rearrangement joins TRBV27 to TRBJ2-7, with D perhaps TRBD1 or TRBD2 (5 bases each). V was clipped by 3 bases and J by 1 base, with 10 bases between them. Germline V gene lookup returns CDR1 MNHEY and CDR2 SMNVEV (reference sequence). The CDR3 covers 14 residues. CDR3 sequence (DNA): TGTGCCAGCAGTTTTACGGGGCCGTCCTACGAGCAGTACTTC. This encodes CASSFTGPSYEQYF.

This clonotype occurred many times. V and J are TRBV5-1 and TRBJ2-7; 11 bases are a match to TRBD2. This CDR3 has 14 residues. Germline CDR1 and CDR2: SGHRS and YFSETQ. Losses at the gene ends were 5 bases for V and 3 bases for J; bases not matched to a gene: 4. As DNA, the CDR3 is TGCGCCAGCAGAGATACTAGCGGGAGCTACGAGCAGTACTTC. The encoded protein is CASRDTSGSYEQYF.

This clonotype was seen ten or more times. The genes are TRBV29-1 and TRBJ1-2; TRBD1 is a possible D gene (5 bases). The CDR3 consists of 15 residues. Trimming shortened V by 0 bases and J by 3 bases, and 14 bases separated the two germline ends. Germline CDR1 reads SQVTM; CDR2 reads ANQGSEA. The CDR3 protein is CSVEEDSPRDYGYTF. Written as DNA, the CDR3 is TGCAGCGTTGAAGAAGACAGTCCCCGGGACTATGGCTACACCTTC.

The V gene is TRBV7-8, the J gene TRBJ2-2; 7 positions agree with TRBD2. The germline V gene has CDR1 SGHVS and CDR2 FQNEAQ. The CDR3 consists of 16 residues. The V segment lost 5 bases and the J segment 1 base; nucleotides outside the gene matches: 7. The CDR3 here is CASSPEAGRNTGELFF. CDR3 nucleotides: TGTGCCAGCAGCCCAGAAGCGGGGAGGAACACCGGGGAGCTGTTTTTT.

The V gene is TRBV2, the J gene TRBJ1-2, with a tentative D call TRBD1 (5 bases). The CDR3 has 13 amino acids. CDR1 and CDR2 (germline): SNHLY, FYNNEI. Trimming cost V 6 bases and J 8 bases, with 16 bases left between them. The CDR3 bases are TGTGCCAGCAGCTTACTCGGGGGTTTCGGCTACACCTTC. It codes for CASSLLGGFGYTF.

This clonotype was observed many times. The chain couples TRBV2 to TRBJ2-7; 7 nucleotides align to TRBD2. J was trimmed by 2 bases and V by 8 bases; bases with no gene match: 12. CDR1 SNHLY and CDR2 FYNNEI come from the germline V gene. This CDR3 region has 15 residues. CDR3 protein: CASAPLAGATYEQYF. The CDR3 bases are TGTGCCAGCGCACCCCTTGCGGGAGCGACCTACGAGCAGTACTTC.

Many counts were recorded for this clonotype. A read error may produce the germline difference seen at one junction end. This rearrangement joins TRBV28 to TRBJ2-2; TRBD1 is a possible D gene (6 bases). The CDR3 runs to 15 residues. Germline lookup yields CDR1 MDHEN and CDR2 SYDVKM. As DNA, the CDR3 is TGCGCCAGCAGCTCGGGACAACCGAACACCGGGGAGCTGTTTTTT. Amino acids: CASSSGQPNTGELFF.

This rearrangement joins TRBV11-2 to TRBJ2-2; 14 nucleotides match TRBD2. J lost 1 base, V lost 5 bases, and 6 bases had no gene match. The CDR3 totals 18 residues. CDR1 is SGHAT, CDR2 FQNNGV, per germline. The CDR3 coding sequence is TGTGCCAGCAGCCCCTGGGGGACTAGCGGGAGGAACACCGGGGAGCTGTTTTTT. Its translation is CASSPWGTSGRNTGELFF.

This clonotype was recorded at least ten times. This CDR3 is CASSLITNYGYTF. The CDR3 DNA follows: TGTGCCAGCAGCTTAATAACTAACTATGGCTACACCTTC. The V and J genes are TRBV7-8 and TRBJ1-2; D uncertain. Germline CDR1 SGHVS, CDR2 FQNEAQ. Trimming removed 2 bases at V and 0 bases at J, with 4 bases between. The CDR3 runs 13 residues.

This chain connects TRBV20-1 to TRBJ2-1, with TRBD1 matching 10 bases. Trimming took 6 bases from V and 1 from J; bases not matched to a gene: 6. This CDR3 is built from 15 residues. The germline V gene has CDR1 DFQATT and CDR2 SNEGSKA (reference sequence). The CDR3 bases are TGCAGTGCAGGACAGGGGGGTTTTTCCTACAATGAGCAGTTCTTC. Translation gives CSAGQGGFSYNEQFF.

This clonotype was counted ten times or more. The J gene is TRBJ1-5, the V gene TRBV29-1; maybe TRBD1 (6 bases). Germline V gene data show CDR1 as SQVTM and CDR2 as ANQGSEA. This CDR3 contains 13 residues. V lost 6 bases and J lost 3, with 12 bases in between. The CDR3 sequence is CSVAGVPNQPQHF. CDR3 in DNA: TGCAGCGTCGCAGGGGTCCCCAATCAGCCCCAGCATTTT. The complete variable domain, with remaining parts taken from reference TRBV29-1 and TRBJ1-5, reads SAVISQKPSRDICQRGTSLTIQCQVDSQVTMMFWYRQQPGQSLTLIATANQGSEATYESGFVIDKFPISRPNLTFSTLTVSNMSPEDSSIYLCSVAGVPNQPQHFGDGTRLSIL.

The chain recombines TRBV12-3 or TRBV12-4 with TRBJ2-2; D is perhaps TRBD1 (6 bases). V was cut by 6 bases and J by 3 bases, with 17 bases left in between. The CDR3 has 16 amino acids. CDR3 amino acids: CASRGYRDKDTGELFF. CDR3 nucleotide sequence: TGTGCCAGCAGGGGCTACCGGGACAAAGACACCGGGGAGCTGTTTTTT.

This chain links TRBV6-5 with TRBJ2-7, with 9 bases lining up with TRBD2. J lost 4 bases, V lost 0 bases, and 7 bases had no gene match. CDR1 MNHEY and CDR2 SVGAGI come from the germline V gene. The CDR3 spans 16 residues. CDR3 DNA sequence: TGTGCCAGCAGTTACTCGGCGGGAGGGCCGGGTTACGAGCAGTACTTC. Encoded protein: CASSYSAGGPGYEQYF.

This clonotype was seen more than once but under ten times. The chain uses TRBV28 and TRBJ2-7; 7 bases are a match to TRBD1. J gave up 6 bases and V 6 bases, and 8 bases lay outside the gene matches. The CDR3 covers 13 residues. The germline CDR1 and CDR2 sequences are MDHEN and SYDVKM. CDR3 nucleotides: TGTGCCAGCAGCCCCGATCACAGGGGCGAGCAGTACGTC. This translates into CASSPDHRGEQYV.

This CDR3 reads CASRSPGQGYEQYF. Written as DNA, the CDR3 is TGTGCCAGCAGATCGCCGGGACAGGGCTACGAGCAGTACTTC. The chain has TRBV28 and TRBJ2-7; 9 bases map to TRBD1. The CDR3 covers 14 residues. V dropped 6 bases and J dropped 3; count of bases not matched to a gene: 6. Germline V lookup: CDR1 MDHEN, CDR2 SYDVKM.

This clonotype has at least ten counts. The J gene is TRBJ2-2, the V gene TRBV5-1; a weak D match, TRBD1 (6 bases). Germline CDR1 SGHRS, CDR2 YFSETQ. The V gene lost 4 bases and the J gene lost 3 bases, with 13 bases spanning the gap. This CDR3 region has 15 residues. The CDR3 loop reads CASSPGQSYTGELFF. CDR3 coding DNA: TGCGCCAGCAGCCCTGGACAGTCCTACACCGGGGAGCTGTTTTTT.